Listed here are 21 T cell receptor beta chains from one sample, sequenced in a study of T-cell reconstitution after alpha-beta-depleted transplantation in children (dated by TCRdb to the mid-2010s). The library relied on PCR. Instrument on record: Illumina HiSeq 2500. TCR libraries were prepared with molecular barcoding, using unique molecular identifiers to normalize TCRbeta repertoire quantification. The public reads were run again by TCRdb, first through fastp at Q25 and then through MiXCR, and only productive beta chains were kept. Identical CDR3 proteins give one entry, which carries the most common genes and DNA. The sample table lists about 640,000 distinct CDR3 sequences, around 16% of them with a count of one. The leading ten clones occupy approximately 1% of the sample. The sequencing here drew on PBMCs from the stem cell graft donor, taken from the stem cell graft. The source of these receptors is a human donor who donated a stem cell graft to a child with acute myeloid leukemia.

This clonotype appeared a few times. V usage is TRBV7-9 and J usage is TRBJ1-1, with TRBD1 as a possible D gene (5 bases). Germline assignment: CDR1 SEHNR and CDR2 FQNEAQ (reference sequence). V lost 2 bases and J lost 1, with 8 bases in between. This CDR3 is 14 amino acids long. The CDR3 DNA sequence: TGTGCCAGCAGCTTACTACAGGAGAACACTGAAGCTTTCTTT. Translating it yields CASSLLQENTEAFF. The full variable domain, completed using reference TRBV7-9 and TRBJ1-1, is DTGVSQNPRHKITKRGQNVTFRCDPISEHNRLYWYRQTLGQGPEFLTYFQNEAQLEKSRLLSDRFSAERPKGSFSTLEIQRTEQGDSAMYLCASSLLQENTEAFFGQGTRLTVV.

This clonotype was found many times. The rearrangement joins TRBV12-3 or TRBV12-4 to TRBJ1-5; D gene unclear. This CDR3 has 13 residues. V was shortened by 3 bases and J by 6 bases, with 9 bases between the two germline ends. CDR3 sequence: CASSLRHPQPQHF. CDR3 bases: TGTGCCAGCAGTTTGCGGCATCCTCAGCCCCAGCATTTT.

This clonotype has ten or more counts. The chain carries TRBV20-1 and TRBJ2-5; 11 bases are shared with TRBD2. V shed 0 bases and J 1 base; nucleotides not matched to a gene: 13. CDR1 is DFQATT and CDR2 is SNEGSKA in the germline V gene (reference sequence). This CDR3 has 19 residues. Written as DNA, the CDR3 is TGCAGTGCTAGAGATCTGGATAGCGGGGGGGATCGCCCCCAAGAGACCCAGTACTTC. Translating it yields CSARDLDSGGDRPQETQYF.

This clonotype was counted at least ten times. V and J are TRBV7-2 and TRBJ1-3; tentative D call: TRBD1 (5 bases). Germline CDR1 SGHTA, CDR2 FQGNSA. V dropped 1 base and J dropped 4 bases, with 14 bases sitting between them. The CDR3 loop spans 16 amino acids. This CDR3 is CASSLEGGAKGNTIYF. The DNA of the CDR3 is TGTGCCAGCAGCTTAGAAGGAGGGGCGAAGGGAAACACCATATATTTT.

This clonotype has ten or more counts. This sequence joins TRBV6-5 and TRBJ1-1; D is unclear. The CDR3 sequence is 11 residues long. Trimming took 4 bases from V and 7 from J, leaving 7 bases between them. In germline, CDR1 is MNHEY, CDR2 SVGAGI. The chain's CDR3 is CASSSRNEAFF. The CDR3 DNA reads as TGTGCCAGCAGTTCGAGAAATGAAGCTTTCTTT.

This clonotype was observed at least ten times. V usage is TRBV20-1 and J usage is TRBJ1-2; D possibly corresponds to TRBD1 (5 bases). This CDR3 comprises 14 residues. Trimming cost V 2 bases and J 3 bases, with 13 bases left between them. Germline V gene lookup returns CDR1 DFQATT and CDR2 SNEGSKA (reference sequence). The CDR3 is CSARRTRDYYGYTF. CDR3 coding DNA: TGCAGTGCTAGACGAACCAGGGACTACTATGGCTACACCTTC.

This clonotype was recorded at least ten times. The chain links TRBV5-1 to TRBJ1-5, with D possibly matching TRBD1 (6 bases). V lost 3 bases and J 7 bases, leaving 14 bases between the germline ends. Germline V gives CDR1 SGHRS, CDR2 YFSETQ. CDR3 size: 14 residues. This CDR3 is CASSSQGGGQPQHF. The DNA of the CDR3 is TGCGCCAGCAGCTCACAGGGAGGTGGGCAGCCCCAGCATTTT.

The chain is built from TRBV5-1 and TRBJ1-2; D ambiguous. Trimming took 0 bases from V and 2 from J, leaving 8 bases between them. Germline CDR1 reads SGHRS; CDR2 reads YFSETQ. The length of the CDR3 is 14 residues. The CDR3 loop reads CASSLEMQNYGYTF. Written as DNA, the CDR3 is TGCGCCAGCAGCTTGGAGATGCAGAACTATGGCTACACCTTC.

This clonotype was detected ten times or more. The chain combines TRBV20-1 with TRBJ1-1, with D tentatively TRBD1 (5 bases). V was pared by 3 bases and J by 1 base, with 15 bases between. Germline V gives CDR1 DFQATT, CDR2 SNEGSKA (reference sequence). CDR3 length: 15 amino acids. In DNA, the CDR3 is TGCAGTGCTAGGTTCCCCGGGACCCCGAACACTGAAGCTTTCTTT. It translates to CSARFPGTPNTEAFF.

This clonotype has just a few counts. This sequence joins TRBV11-2 and TRBJ2-1; D is unclear. Germline V gives CDR1 SGHAT, CDR2 FQNNGV. This CDR3 spans 14 amino acids. V lost 0 bases, J lost 4 bases, and 7 bases lay in between. The CDR3 DNA is TGTGCCAGCAGCTTAGATTTGAGTTACAATGAGCAGTTCTTC. Encoded protein: CASSLDLSYNEQFF.

This clonotype was detected a few times. The rearrangement uses TRBV4-2 and TRBJ2-7; D ambiguous. V lost 5 bases and J lost 0, with 11 bases in between. This CDR3 is built from 14 residues. Germline assignment: CDR1 LGHNA and CDR2 YNFKEQ. The CDR3 DNA follows: TGTGCCAGCAGCTCCGGGCTCAGCTCCTACGAGCAGTACGTC. It yields the protein CASSSGLSSYEQYV.

This clonotype was counted only a few times. The genes are TRBV11-2 and TRBJ2-5; D is undetermined. Germline V gene lookup returns CDR1 SGHAT and CDR2 FQNNGV. The CDR3 has 14 residues. The V gene lost 1 base and the J gene lost 5 bases, with 11 bases spanning the gap. The CDR3, as DNA: TGTGCCAGCAGCTTAGCACCCTCCGGGGAGACCCAGTACTTC. Its translation is CASSLAPSGETQYF.

This clonotype appeared many times. The rearrangement links TRBV5-5 to TRBJ2-2; 11 bases are shared with TRBD2. Losses at the gene ends were 2 bases for V and 6 bases for J; bases not matched to a gene: 3. The CDR3 covers 15 residues. Per germline, CDR1 SGHKS and CDR2 YYEKEE (reference sequence). The CDR3 DNA reads TGTGCCAGCAGCTTTAGCGGGGGGGCCGCCGGGGAGCTGTTTTTT. Its translation is CASSFSGGAAGELFF.

The genes are TRBV20-1 and TRBJ2-3, with 11 nucleotides matching TRBD2. Trimming cost V 5 bases and J 4 bases; bases outside gene matches: 8. Germline CDR1 reads DFQATT; CDR2 reads SNEGSKA (reference sequence). The CDR3 length is 15 residues. As DNA, the CDR3 is TGCAGTGCTGAGGATAGCGGGGGGGCCCCAGATACGCAGTATTTT. It yields the protein CSAEDSGGAPDTQYF.

This clonotype was counted only a few times. The chain is built from TRBV4-1 and TRBJ1-1, with D perhaps matching TRBD1 (6 bases). V shed 3 bases and J shed 2 bases, with 13 bases lying between them. The CDR3 runs to 15 residues. The germline CDR1 and CDR2 sequences are MGHRA and YSYEKL. This CDR3 reads CASSHDGQFNTEAFF. CDR3 DNA: TGCGCCAGCAGCCATGACGGACAGTTCAACACTGAAGCTTTCTTT.

The V and J genes are TRBV6-1 and TRBJ2-7; D unclear. V lost 11 bases to trimming and J lost 6 bases, with 5 bases between them. Germline V gives CDR1 MNHNS, CDR2 SASEGT. The CDR3 is 8 residues long. The CDR3: CASGEQYV. DNA of the CDR3: TGTGCCTCGGGCGAGCAGTACGTC.

The chain joins TRBV6-5 to TRBJ1-3; 7 nucleotides align to TRBD1. CDR1 and CDR2 (germline): MNHEY, SVGAGI. This CDR3 has 16 residues. After removal of 2 bases from V and 8 bases from J, the junction contained 12 bases not matched to a gene. Here the CDR3 DNA reads TGTGCCAGCAGTTACCCGTCGAGGGGGCAGGGAGACACCATATATTTT. The encoded protein is CASSYPSRGQGDTIYF.

This clonotype was recorded at least ten times. The chain joins TRBV20-1 to TRBJ2-7; 7 positions match TRBD2. The CDR3 runs to 14 residues. V shed 3 bases and J 5 bases; nucleotides not matched to a gene: 10. Germline CDR1 reads DFQATT; CDR2 reads SNEGSKA (reference sequence). In DNA, the CDR3 is TGCAGTGCTAGCCTTAGCGGGCGGTCGGACGAGCAGTACGTC. Translation gives CSASLSGRSDEQYV.

This clonotype was seen just once. The chain combines TRBV5-1 with TRBJ2-1; D is perhaps TRBD2 (5 bases). V dropped 0 bases and J dropped 9 bases, with 13 bases sitting between them. The CDR3 runs 14 residues. Germline loops: CDR1 SGHRS, CDR2 YFSETQ. The CDR3: CASSLAGGNSEQFF. In nucleotides, the CDR3 is TGCGCCAGCAGCTTGGCCGGAGGAAACAGTGAGCAGTTCTTC.

At least ten counts were recorded for this clonotype. The J gene is TRBJ1-2, the V gene TRBV20-1; D call uncertain. Germline lookup yields CDR1 DFQATT and CDR2 SNEGSKA (reference sequence). V was cut by 0 bases and J by 5 bases, with 16 bases left in between. This CDR3 comprises 15 residues. The CDR3: CSARDQERGLYGYTF. In DNA form, the CDR3 reads TGCAGTGCTAGAGATCAGGAGAGAGGGCTTTATGGCTACACCTTC.

This clonotype was observed a handful of times. V gene TRBV5-6 combines with J gene TRBJ2-1; D ambiguous. CDR1 is SGHDT, CDR2 YYEEEE, per germline. Deletions cut 2 bases from V and 10 bases from J, with 16 bases between. The CDR3 consists of 14 residues. CDR3 coding DNA: TGTGCCAGCAGCTTAATAATAGCCCAAGGGGAGCAGTTCTTC. Protein: CASSLIIAQGEQFF.